Below, 21 T cell receptor beta chains from the same sample are listed, as sequenced in a study of blood T cell repertoires in COVID-19. Assay: immunoSEQ multiplex PCR; the TCRdb copy retains only in-frame clones and omits some. The data show 300,000 to 400,000 clones, roughly 90% seen once. Sequencing was carried out using peripheral blood. These receptors originate from a woman in her forties or fifties with active or convalescent COVID-19.

The genes are TRBV20-1 and TRBJ2-5; 15 nucleotides line up with TRBD2. Trimming removed 3 bases from V and 5 bases from J; junction bases left unmatched: 10. Germline-derived CDR1 and CDR2 are DFQATT and SNEGSKA (reference sequence). The CDR3 totals 17 residues. This CDR3 is CSASYEGLAGGPETQYF. The CDR3 DNA reads TGCAGTGCTAGTTACGAAGGACTAGCGGGGGGGCCCGAGACCCAGTACTTC.

The chain recombines TRBV30 with TRBJ2-3, with 7 bases identical to TRBD2. The trim removed 4 bases at V and 0 bases at J, leaving 16 bases unmatched. CDR1 GTSNPN and CDR2 SVGIG come from the germline V gene (reference sequence). The CDR3 extends over 18 amino acids. As DNA, the CDR3 is TGTGCCTGGAAAGGGTCGGAAGCGGGGATACCTAGCACAGATACGCAGTATTTT. Residues: CAWKGSEAGIPSTDTQYF.

The J gene is TRBJ2-7, the V gene TRBV7-9, with a possible D match to TRBD1 (5 bases). The germline gives CDR1 SEHNR, CDR2 FQNEAQ (reference sequence). This CDR3 is 17 amino acids long. V was pared by 2 bases and J by 3 bases, with 20 bases between. CDR3 in DNA: TGTGCCAGCAGCTTATTTCGGCCGTTTGGCAGGGTCTACGAGCAGTACTTC. This gives the protein CASSLFRPFGRVYEQYF.

The chain combines TRBV12-3 or TRBV12-4 with TRBJ1-1, with D tentatively TRBD1 (5 bases). The CDR3 loop spans 13 amino acids. The ends were cut back, 6 bases at V and 1 base at J, with 9 bases in the middle. This chain's CDR3 is CASRDQGNTEAFF. CDR3 nucleotides: TGTGCCAGCAGGGACCAGGGGAACACTGAAGCTTTCTTT.

The table lists this clone with a count of one. This chain joins TRBV11-2 and TRBJ2-7, with TRBD1 identical over 10 bases. After removal of 4 bases from V and 3 bases from J, the junction contained 9 bases not matched to a gene. The CDR3 length is 16 residues. CDR1 is SGHAT, CDR2 FQNNGV, per germline. The DNA for the CDR3 is TGTGCCAGCAGCTCTCTGGGACAGGGGAGACACTACGAGCAGTACTTC. This translates into CASSSLGQGRHYEQYF.

This clone came up once. The chain is built from TRBV7-2 and TRBJ2-5; D possibly corresponds to TRBD1 (5 bases). The V gene lost 2 bases and the J gene lost 3 bases, with 7 bases spanning the gap. Per the germline V gene, CDR1 is SGHTA and CDR2 is FQGNSA. The CDR3 sequence is 13 residues long. This CDR3 reads CASSLSGKETQYF. The CDR3 DNA is TGTGCCAGCAGCTTATCAGGGAAAGAGACCCAGTACTTC.

The chain couples TRBV30 to TRBJ1-5; the D is unclear. The length of the CDR3 is 17 residues. Germline lookup yields CDR1 GTSNPN and CDR2 SVGIG (reference sequence). The germline V and J ends were trimmed by 0 bases and 4 bases, with 19 bases remaining between them. CDR3 residues: CAWSVFSPVLLNQPQHF. The CDR3 DNA follows: TGTGCCTGGAGTGTCTTTTCTCCGGTCCTTTTAAATCAGCCCCAGCATTTT.

V and J are TRBV4-3 and TRBJ2-7; tentatively, D is TRBD2 (6 bases). Per the germline V gene, CDR1 is LGHNA and CDR2 is YSLEER. Trimming stripped 3 bases from V and 3 bases from J, with 15 bases between. The CDR3 totals 15 residues. CDR3: CASSQSSSARYEQYF. CDR3 nucleotide sequence: TGCGCCAGCAGCCAGTCGTCTAGCGCCCGCTACGAGCAGTACTTC.

This clone is a singleton in its sample. V usage is TRBV7-9 and J usage is TRBJ2-7, with 7 bases that match TRBD1. The CDR3 is 16 amino acids. Germline V CDR1 and CDR2: SEHNR, FQNEAQ (reference sequence). V gave up 1 base and J gave up 0 bases; unmatched junction bases: 6. The CDR3 region has the DNA TGTGCCAGCAGCTTAGTGGCGACAGGGAGCTCCTACGAGCAGTACTTC. Its translation is CASSLVATGSSYEQYF.

The chain uses TRBV6-5 and TRBJ1-1; D is undetermined. This CDR3 contains 13 residues. The germline V gene has CDR1 MNHEY and CDR2 SVGAGI. Trimming pared 9 bases from V and 4 bases from J, leaving 15 bases between. The CDR3 is CASRWSTGTEAFF. As DNA, the CDR3 is TGTGCCAGTCGCTGGTCGACGGGCACTGAAGCTTTCTTT.

The chain links TRBV5-4 to TRBJ2-3; a possible D gene is TRBD2 (6 bases). The germline CDR1 and CDR2 sequences are SGHNT and YYREEE (reference sequence). V lost 4 bases to trimming and J lost 2 bases, with 14 bases between them. This CDR3 is built from 15 residues. The CDR3 sequence is CASSLGLSHTDTQYF. CDR3 bases: TGTGCCAGCAGCCTAGGACTATCCCACACAGATACGCAGTATTTT.

This clone is a singleton in its sample. The V and J genes are TRBV5-1 and TRBJ1-2; perhaps TRBD1 as D (5 bases). The CDR3 is 15 residues long. Trimming shortened V by 1 base and J by 0 bases, and 10 bases separated the two germline ends. Looked up from germline, CDR1 is SGHRS and CDR2 is YFSETQ. The CDR3, as DNA: TGCGCCAGCAGCTTGATGCAGGGCCCTAACTATGGCTACACCTTC. Its protein is CASSLMQGPNYGYTF.

This clone was recorded only once. The genes are TRBV29-1 and TRBJ2-7; D not resolved. The length of the CDR3 is 14 residues. The V gene's germline CDR1 is SQVTM and CDR2 ANQGSEA. The V end lost 6 bases, the J end lost 2 bases, and 17 bases lay between the germline ends. In nucleotides, the CDR3 is TGCAGCGTGGCTCCACGATCCCCCACCTACGAGCAGTACTTC. This sequence encodes CSVAPRSPTYEQYF.

This chain connects TRBV28 to TRBJ2-2; D gene ambiguous. The CDR3 has 13 amino acids. The germline V gene encodes CDR1 MDHEN and CDR2 SYDVKM. Between the trimmed V and J ends, which lost 8 bases and 0 bases, there was a span of 7 bases. CDR3 DNA sequence: TGTGCCAGCGAGCTAGCGAACACCGGGGAGCTGTTTTTT. The encoded protein is CASELANTGELFF.

This rearrangement joins TRBV6-5 to TRBJ1-2; D remains unclear. Deletions cut 0 bases from V and 5 bases from J, with 13 bases between. The CDR3 is made up of 15 amino acids. Germline CDR1 reads MNHEY; CDR2 reads SVGAGI. The CDR3 nucleotides read TGTGCCAGCAGTTACTCGAGTCTAGGCCAGTATGGCTACACCTTC. Its protein product is CASSYSSLGQYGYTF.

This clone has just a few counts. This chain uses TRBV7-9 with TRBJ2-5; 9 nucleotides match TRBD1. The CDR3 loop spans 17 amino acids. Germline V gives CDR1 SEHNR, CDR2 FQNEAQ (reference sequence). The J segment lost 3 bases and the V segment lost 5 bases, leaving 13 bases of the junction unmatched. CDR3 nucleotide sequence: TGTGCCAGCAGCCCAATTCCCCGGACAGGGGAAAAAGAGACCCAGTACTTC. Its translation: CASSPIPRTGEKETQYF.

The chain employs TRBV5-4 and TRBJ2-2, with 7 positions matching TRBD1. CDR1 and CDR2 from the germline V gene are SGHNT and YYREEE (reference sequence). V lost 4 bases to trimming and J lost 5 bases; unmatched junction nucleotides: 5. This CDR3 region has 14 residues. The DNA of the CDR3 is TGTGCCAGCAGCGGGCCCAGGGGGACCGGGGAGCTGTTTTTT. Protein product: CASSGPRGTGELFF.

V usage is TRBV29-1 and J usage is TRBJ1-1; D perhaps matches TRBD1 (6 bases). Germline loops: CDR1 SQVTM, CDR2 ANQGSEA. Trimming took off 2 bases at V and 11 bases at J, with 12 bases between the two ends. This CDR3 has 11 amino acids. CDR3 residues: CSVEKTGSAFF. In nucleotides, the CDR3 is TGCAGCGTTGAAAAAACAGGGTCGGCTTTCTTT.

Points on this clone: An end of the junction does not agree with germline; a read error may underlie this. This chain joins TRBV9 and TRBJ1-6, with D possibly TRBD1 on 6 matching bases. Per germline, CDR1 SGDLS and CDR2 YYNGEE. This CDR3 is 14 amino acids long. CDR3 sequence: CASSVEQGNTLLSF. The DNA for the CDR3 is TGTGCCAGCAGCGTAGAACAGGGCAACACTCTTTTGTCATTT. Complete variable domain (other parts from reference TRBV9 and TRBJ1-6): DSGVTQTPKHLITATGQRVTLRCSPRSGDLSVYWYQQSLDQGLQFLIQYYNGEERAKGNILERFSAQQFPDLHSELNLSSLELGDSALYFCASSVEQGNTLLSFGNGTRLTVT.

The V gene is TRBV21-1, the J gene TRBJ2-5; the tabulated D call, TRBD1, remains unverified against the DNA. TRBV21-1 is a listed pseudogene. The CDR3 totals 14 residues. CDR3 DNA sequence: TGTGCCAGCAGCAAAGCGACAGACCAAGAGACCCAGTACTTC. Its protein product is CASSKATDQETQYF.

The chain is built from TRBV7-3 and TRBJ2-2; 11 bases map to TRBD2. Germline loops: CDR1 SGHTA, CDR2 FQGTGA. The trim removed 5 bases at V and 5 bases at J, leaving 4 bases unmatched. This CDR3 contains 15 residues. The CDR3 nucleotides are TGTGCCAGCAGCCTCTCTAGCGGGAGGACCGGGGAGCTGTTTTTT. It encodes CASSLSSGRTGELFF.